The rows below give T cell receptor beta chains drawn from one sample of a study of cytotoxic CD8 clonotypes in ibrutinib-treated CLL. Assay used: immunoSEQ multiplex PCR; TCRdb lists only in-frame clones, some missing. Of over 120,000 clones in the sample, 80% are singletons; the top ten hold 7.6%. This specimen was PBMCs, taken after 36 months of ibrutinib treatment. The receptors derive from a human donor with chronic lymphocytic leukemia. Each CDR3 is given with its conserved first and last residue. Each record gives: clone size, J gene, D gene, V gene, CDR3 DNA, CDR3 protein. A D gene is named only where the DNA matches it firmly. Part of the rows lack a size; the others show once, few, many or a class for expanded clones.

>NA|TRBJ2-5|NA|TRBV5-1
TGCGCCAGCAGCTTGGGGCATGACAGGGAGACCCAGTACTTC
CASSLGHDRETQYF
>once|TRBJ2-7|NA|TRBV18
TGTGCCAGCTCCCAAGGACCCTCCGAGCAGTACTTC
CASSQGPSEQYF
>NA|TRBJ2-3|TRBD2|TRBV4-1
TGCGCCAGCAGCCAAGACGGGGGGGGCGATACGCAGTATTTT
CASSQDGGGDTQYF
>NA|TRBJ2-7|TRBD1|TRBV27
TGTGCCAGCAGCCTTCCGGGACAGGGGAGCCACGAGCAGTACTTC
CASSLPGQGSHEQYF
>NA|TRBJ1-4|NA|TRBV27
TGTGCCAGCAGTTCTACGGTGCCGAATGAAAAACTGTTTTTT
CASSSTVPNEKLFF
>NA|TRBJ2-5|NA|TRBV20-1
TGTTCCGGGAGTCTTGGAGAGACCCAGTACTTC
CSGSLGETQYF
>few|TRBJ1-2|NA|TRBV15
TGTGCCACCAGCAGAGAAGGGGGGCGCGTCTATGGCTACACCTTC
CATSREGGRVYGYTF
>NA|TRBJ1-5|NA|TRBV6-5
TGTGCCAGCAGTTACCTCCAGGGAAATCAGCCCCAGCATTTT
CASSYLQGNQPQHF
>NA|TRBJ1-4|TRBD1|TRBV7-9
TGTGCCAGCGGGGTAGGCAGGGGGTCCGAAAAACTGTTTTTT
CASGVGRGSEKLFF
>NA|TRBJ1-3|TRBD1|TRBV5-1
TGCGCCAGCAGCTTGGCGGGACAGAGCTCTGGAAACACCATATATTTT
CASSLAGQSSGNTIYF
>once|TRBJ2-1|TRBD2|TRBV10-3
TGTGCCATCAGTGAGGCTGGCGGGGGCTCCTACAATGAGCAGTTCTTC
CAISEAGGGSYNEQFF
>NA|TRBJ2-2|NA|TRBV5-1
TGCGCCAGCAGCTCCCGGGACAACGGGGCCGGGGAGCTGTTTTTT
CASSSRDNGAGELFF
>once|TRBJ2-7|NA|TRBV28
TGTGCCAGCAGTTGGAGGGGGCGATTGGTCTACGAGCAGTACTTC
CASSWRGRLVYEQYF
>NA|TRBJ2-2|NA|TRBV27
TGTGCCAGCAGTTTAGAGAGGTATGGCGGGGAGCTGTTTTTT
CASSLERYGGELFF
>NA|TRBJ1-6|NA|TRBV5-1
TGCGCCAGCAGCCCCGGGGATACAGGGTTGGGGATATTGAATTCACCCCTCCACTTT
CASSPGDTGLGILNSPLHF
>NA|TRBJ2-7|TRBD2|TRBV30
TGTGCCTGGAGTGACCCTAGCGGGAGAGTCTACGAGCAGTACTTC
CAWSDPSGRVYEQYF
>once|TRBJ2-5|NA|TRBV5-1
TGCGCCAGCAGCCTAGACCAAGAGACCCAGTACTTC
CASSLDQETQYF
>once|TRBJ2-5|TRBD1|TRBV6-5
TGTGCCAGCAGTTACGGACAGGGTGGCGAGACCCAGTACTTC
CASSYGQGGETQYF
>NA|TRBJ1-1|NA|TRBV9
TGTGCCAGCAGCCCCACGTGGGGCGTTGGCACTGAAGCTTTCTTT
CASSPTWGVGTEAFF
>NA|TRBJ1-1|NA|TRBV30
TGTGCCTGGAGTGTTGACTCCCTGAACACTGAAGCTTTCTTT
CAWSVDSLNTEAFF
>once|TRBJ1-4|TRBD1|TRBV5-8
TGTGCCAGCATCCTACAGGGGGCTTCTGAAAAACTGTTTTTT
CASILQGASEKLFF
>NA|TRBJ1-2|TRBD1|TRBV7-8
TGTGCCAGCAGCTGGGAAGGGGGCATCTATGGCTACACCTTC
CASSWEGGIYGYTF
>NA|TRBJ2-7|TRBD1|TRBV29-1
TGCAGCGCCATCCAGGGGGCAGCCGAGCAGTACTTC
CSAIQGAAEQYF
>NA|TRBJ2-1|TRBD2|TRBV19
TGTGCCAGTAGTATGAGGACTAGCGGGAGGCATGAGCAGTTCTTC
CASSMRTSGRHEQFF
>NA|TRBJ1-1|NA|TRBV5-4
TGTGCCAGCAGCTCAGGGATTTGGACTGAAGCTTTCTTT
CASSSGIWTEAFF
>NA|TRBJ2-3|TRBD1|TRBV10-1
TGCGCCACCTCAGGGGACAGACTCACGGATACGCAGTATTTT
CATSGDRLTDTQYF
>few|TRBJ2-7|NA|TRBV5-1
TGCGCCAGCAGCTTCGGGGGTAACTACGAGCAGTACTTC
CASSFGGNYEQYF
>NA|TRBJ1-1|NA|TRBV6-6
TGTGCCAGCAGTTACTCGGTACAGGGAACTGAAGCTTTCTTT
CASSYSVQGTEAFF
>NA|TRBJ1-2|NA|TRBV30
TGTGCCTTGTATCAACGAATGATTAACTATGGCTACACCTTC
CALYQRMINYGYTF
>NA|TRBJ1-1|NA|TRBV13
TGTGCCAGCAGCCAATCGACAAAGCTTGAAGCTTTCTTT
CASSQSTKLEAFF
>NA|TRBJ2-4|NA|TRBV29-1
TGCAGCGTTGCAAACCAAGCCAAAAACATTCAGTACTTC
CSVANQAKNIQYF
>NA|TRBJ2-2|TRBD1|TRBV10-2
TGCGCCAGTAATACAGGGGGCGCGAACACCGGGGAGCTGTTTTTT
CASNTGGANTGELFF
>NA|TRBJ1-2|NA|TRBV6-1
TGTGCCAGCACTAATACAGGGCGCGGTGGCTACACCTTC
CASTNTGRGGYTF
>NA|TRBJ2-7|NA|TRBV6-6
TGTGCCAGCACTGGAAAAGGCTACTACGAGCAGTACTTC
CASTGKGYYEQYF
>NA|TRBJ2-1|TRBD2|TRBV2
TGTGCCAGCAGTGAATTTGGGACTAGCGCATACAATGAGCAGTTCTTC
CASSEFGTSAYNEQFF
>NA|TRBJ1-2|TRBD1|TRBV6-1
TGTGCCAGCAGCGGGGACAGCTATGGCTACACCTTC
CASSGDSYGYTF
>NA|TRBJ1-3|NA|TRBV9
TGTGCCAGCAGCGTAGAAGGAAGGGGCCCCACCATATATTTT
CASSVEGRGPTIYF
>NA|TRBJ2-7|TRBD2|TRBV27
TGTGCCAGCAGTGCGGGGGTCGTCTACGAGCAGTACTTC
CASSAGVVYEQYF